This T cell receptor (beta chain) emerged from a study of T-cell reconstitution after alpha-beta-depleted transplantation in children. This clonotype was detected ten times or more. CDR3 size: 15 residues. With 1 base removed from V and 6 bases from J, the gap between germline ends came to 10 bases. Per germline, CDR1 ENHRY and CDR2 SYGVKD. Preparation of the TCRbeta library was carried out with unique molecular identifiers. Via MiXCR, TCRdb re-called the PCR reads, giving one row per CDR3 protein. The sample holds 200,000 to 300,000 distinct CDR3 sequences, about 11% seen once. The J gene is TRBJ1-6, the V gene TRBV10-3; D unresolved. This TCR derives from a human donor who donated a stem cell graft to a child with acute lymphoblastic leukemia. Sequenced material: PBMCs from the stem cell graft donor, taken from the stem cell graft. The CDR3 reads CAISEFTVPNSPLHF. DNA for the CDR3: TGTGCCATCAGTGAGTTTACAGTCCCTAATTCACCCCTCCACTTT.